This is a list of T cell receptor beta chains from one sample in a study of control samples from healthy donors and cancer patients. Assay used: immunoSEQ multiplex PCR; TCRdb lists only in-frame clones, some missing. This table holds over 100,000 clones, approximately 88% found once. Sequencing was done on a sample of blood. The source is a man aged 35-49 years in good health. CDR3s include the opening cysteine and the closing phenylalanine or tryptophan. The order of the fields is D gene, V gene, J gene, clone size, CDR3 length, CDR3 DNA, CDR3 protein. D genes are given only for firm matches. Rows may omit the clone size; those that give it use once, few, many or a size class.

D gene: NA; V gene: TRBV5-5; J gene: TRBJ1-1; clone size: NA; CDR3 length: 15; CDR3 DNA: TGTGCCAGCCGCCTTGACAGGAGCCCCAACACTGAAGCTTTCTTT; CDR3 protein: CASRLDRSPNTEAFF
D gene: NA; V gene: TRBV27; J gene: TRBJ1-1; clone size: NA; CDR3 length: 14; CDR3 DNA: TGTGCCAGCAGTTTAAGAGGGTCGAACACTGAAGCTTTCTTT; CDR3 protein: CASSLRGSNTEAFF
D gene: NA; V gene: TRBV30; J gene: TRBJ1-2; clone size: NA; CDR3 length: 13; CDR3 DNA: TGTGCCTGGAGTGTCGGGCAGGGCAATGGCTACACCTTC; CDR3 protein: CAWSVGQGNGYTF
D gene: TRBD1; V gene: TRBV5-1; J gene: TRBJ1-3; clone size: NA; CDR3 length: 16; CDR3 DNA: TGCGCCAGCAGCAGGACAGGTTCCAGCTCTGGAAACACCATATATTTT; CDR3 protein: CASSRTGSSSGNTIYF
D gene: NA; V gene: TRBV27; J gene: TRBJ1-4; clone size: NA; CDR3 length: 13; CDR3 DNA: TGTGCCAGCAGACCGACGGATAATGAAAAACTGTTTTTT; CDR3 protein: CASRPTDNEKLFF
D gene: TRBD1; V gene: TRBV6-6; J gene: TRBJ1-4; clone size: NA; CDR3 length: 14; CDR3 DNA: TGTGCCAGCAGTTACAAGACAGGGGGTGAAAAACTGTTTTTT; CDR3 protein: CASSYKTGGEKLFF
D gene: NA; V gene: TRBV19; J gene: TRBJ1-1; clone size: once; CDR3 length: 15; CDR3 DNA: TGTGCCAGTAGTAACACCAACCTTTTGGTCACTGAAGCTTTCTTT; CDR3 protein: CASSNTNLLVTEAFF
D gene: NA; V gene: TRBV7-2; J gene: TRBJ1-1; clone size: NA; CDR3 length: 12; CDR3 DNA: TGTGCCAGCAGCCGATCGGACACTGAAGCTTTCTTT; CDR3 protein: CASSRSDTEAFF
D gene: NA; V gene: TRBV3-1/TRBV3-2; J gene: TRBJ1-2; clone size: NA; CDR3 length: 15; CDR3 DNA: TGTGCCAGCAGCCAAGATTGGGGGGCTCGTTTTGGCTACACCTTC; CDR3 protein: CASSQDWGARFGYTF
D gene: NA; V gene: TRBV7-3; J gene: TRBJ2-5; clone size: NA; CDR3 length: 15; CDR3 DNA: TGTGCCAGCAGCTTAACAGGGACCATTCAAGAGACCCAGTACTTC; CDR3 protein: CASSLTGTIQETQYF
D gene: NA; V gene: TRBV3-1/TRBV3-2; J gene: TRBJ1-2; clone size: NA; CDR3 length: 16; CDR3 DNA: TGTGCCAGCAGCCAAGATGAGGTGGGGGTAGGATATGGCTACACCTTC; CDR3 protein: CASSQDEVGVGYGYTF
D gene: NA; V gene: TRBV15; J gene: TRBJ1-5; clone size: few; CDR3 length: 13; CDR3 DNA: TGTGCCACCAGCAGAGAATTTACAAAGCCCCAGCATTTT; CDR3 protein: CATSREFTKPQHF